This entry concerns a single TCR beta chain. Its antigen is currently not known. Within one base of it there is no much larger clone, and no base qualities were kept. TCRbeta CDR3 regions were amplified from genomic DNA using the immunoSEQ Assay, a bias-controlled multiplex PCR. From the authors' description of their analysis: Nucleated cell counts per sample were estimated from amplification of reference gene primers within the assay. To quantify the absolute abundance of each unique TCRbeta CDR3 rearrangement, sequence reads were collapsed and filtered. For each sample, productive Simpson clonality was calculated by taking the square root of Simpson's diversity index across productive rearrangements. Drawn from immuneACCESS, this table holds only the in-frame rearrangements with V and J called that TCRdb kept. Clones are partly lost; checked studies trace under half to an unresolved V gene and leave the rest unexplained. D and trimming were read from the DNA, whereas the V and J calls and clone size are those reported in that table. The sample data list 86,000 or so clones, and roughly 84% of these were observed just once. Roughly 10% of the sample rests with the top ten.

This record belongs to a study of blood T cell repertoires in COVID-19 (dated by TCRdb to the early 2020s). About the investigation overall: Samples from collaborators originated in the United States, Italy and Spain and spanned both the acute and convalescent phases of COVID-19. The material from the prospective study consisted of cDNA or gDNA derived from T cells, B-cell-depleted T cells, or PBMCs. Subjects who had been exposed to COVID-19, were actively infected with it, or had recovered from it provided the deeply sampled blood TCRbeta repertoires that made up the dataset. A freely available public database, intended as a resource for researchers studying the immune response to SARS-CoV-2, is where the repertoires were released. The samples were drawn from two sources: the first 160 participants of the ongoing ImmuneRACE study, and 950 to 1,500 subjects contributed by 6 global collaborators. Nearly every sample came with metadata listing a de-identified subject ID, COVID-19 status, age in years and sex. HLA class I and class II types, where available, came from metadata supplied by the sample provider rather than from assay-based typing. Broad study findings and their caveats: The amount of clinical and demographic metadata varied by source and participant and was provided uncurated.

Relative to germline, V is missing 3 bases and J is missing 7 bases, with 14 bases of the junction outside any gene match. The CDR1 and CDR2 encoded by the germline V gene are SGHAT and FQNNGV. From its cysteine to its phenylalanine, the CDR3 spans 17 amino acids. This entry keeps only the CDR3 DNA: 51 bases, framed from base 1. Whole blood was collected in K2EDTA tubes by collaborating institutions according to the institutions' own protocols. For TCRbeta analysis, collaborators shipped samples in one of three forms: frozen whole blood, isolated PBMCs, or DNA extracted from either of those sample types.

The sequence came from a man aged 65 to 79 with acute or convalescent COVID-19. The chain employs TRBV11-2 and TRBJ2-1; 8 nucleotides in the junction match TRBD2. The sample taken for sequencing was peripheral blood. At the DNA level, the sequence is TGTGCCAGCAGCTTCCTCCCGGGGGGGTCGGCCTGGAATGAGCAGTTCTTC. It is translated as CASSFLPGGSAWNEQFF.